These 17 T cell receptor beta chains came from one sample sequenced in a study of T-cell memory formation after mild COVID-19. TCRdb re-analysed the 5' RACE reads in MiXCR, keeping a single row per CDR3 protein. The top ten clones hold around 8.7% of a sample with fewer than 450,000 distinct CDR3 sequences, 24% of them seen once. The source material was PBMCs or a T cell subset sorted from them (not recorded which). These receptors were obtained from an adult woman who had mild COVID-19 (a few samples of this study predate the infection). Cell type and time point are not known.

This clonotype has only a few counts. The CDR3 sequence is CASSQDDRSASYEQYF. CDR3 bases: TGCGCCAGCAGCCAAGACGACAGGAGTGCCTCCTACGAGCAGTACTTC. The chain recombines TRBV4-1 with TRBJ2-7; maybe TRBD1 (6 bases). The CDR3 spans 16 residues. V was pared by 0 bases and J by 0 bases, with 12 bases between. From germline, CDR1 is MGHRA and CDR2 YSYEKL.

This clonotype was detected a few times. The CDR3 DNA reads TGCAGTGCTAGTAGGGACAGGGGATACAATGAGCAGTTCTTC. Protein sequence: CSASRDRGYNEQFF. J is TRBJ2-1 and V is TRBV20-1; 10 bases match TRBD1. This CDR3 region has 14 residues. V shed 3 bases, J shed 4 bases, and the junction held 3 bases outside the gene matches. The germline V gene has CDR1 DFQATT and CDR2 SNEGSKA (reference sequence).

The table lists this clonotype with a few counts. CDR3 bases: TGTGCCAGCAGCTTGAAGTTAACCAGGAGCTCCTACGAGCAGTACTTC. Protein sequence: CASSLKLTRSSYEQYF. This chain connects TRBV5-6 to TRBJ2-7; no firm D call. The V end was cut by 1 base, the J end by 0 bases, with 14 bases between. Germline loops: CDR1 SGHDT, CDR2 YYEEEE. CDR3 size: 16 residues.

CDR3 coding DNA: TGCGCCAGCAGCAAATCGGGACTAGCGGATGTATACGAGCAGTACTTC. Translation: CASSKSGLADVYEQYF. This chain links TRBV4-1 with TRBJ2-7; 11 bases are a match to TRBD2. The CDR3 covers 16 residues. The germline gives CDR1 MGHRA, CDR2 YSYEKL. J was trimmed by 4 bases and V by 5 bases; bases with no gene match: 10.

This clonotype has more than one count but fewer than ten. The V gene is TRBV7-9, the J gene TRBJ1-2; D remains unclear. The CDR3 covers 14 residues. The germline V gene encodes CDR1 SEHNR and CDR2 FQNEAQ (reference sequence). Trimming took 0 bases from V and 0 from J, leaving 5 bases between them. Here the CDR3 DNA reads TGTGCCAGCAGCTTAGCCGAATCTAACTATGGCTACACCTTC. Amino acids: CASSLAESNYGYTF.

This clonotype showed up many times. The chain carries TRBV7-2 and TRBJ1-2; no clear D gene. Between the trimmed V and J ends, which lost 3 bases and 0 bases, there was a span of 5 bases. CDR1 and CDR2 (germline): SGHTA, FQGNSA. The CDR3 is 13 amino acids. The CDR3 DNA reads TGTGCCAGCAGCTTCACTACTAACTATGGCTACACCTTC. It encodes CASSFTTNYGYTF.

This clonotype was counted a few times. This sequence joins TRBV5-5 and TRBJ2-7; 14 bases line up with TRBD2. CDR3 length: 17 amino acids. Germline CDR1 SGHKS, CDR2 YYEKEE (reference sequence). Germline trimming cut 4 bases from V and 4 bases from J; bases unmatched to any gene: 10. The CDR3: CASSSPGLAGVWYEQYF. DNA of the CDR3: TGTGCCAGCAGCAGCCCGGGACTAGCGGGAGTGTGGTACGAGCAGTACTTC.

This clonotype was seen a handful of times. The chain links TRBV5-6 to TRBJ1-5; D is unclear. Trimming stripped 4 bases from V and 4 bases from J, with 12 bases between. Germline CDR1 and CDR2: SGHDT and YYEEEE. CDR3 length equals 14 residues. The DNA for the CDR3 is TGTGCCAGCAGCCATCGTGGCCAAAATCAGCCCCAGCATTTT. Protein product: CASSHRGQNQPQHF.

The chain carries TRBV10-3 and TRBJ2-7, with 14 bases lining up with TRBD2. The CDR3 is made up of 15 amino acids. Trimming took 6 bases from V and 9 from J; bases not matched to a gene: 10. The germline gives CDR1 ENHRY, CDR2 SYGVKD. The CDR3 region is CAISLGTSGSTVQYF. In nucleotides, the CDR3 is TGTGCCATCAGCCTTGGGACTAGCGGGAGTACGGTGCAGTACTTC.

The rearrangement joins TRBV29-1 to TRBJ2-1, with D perhaps assigned TRBD1 or TRBD2 (5 bases each). Germline lookup yields CDR1 SQVTM and CDR2 ANQGSEA. This CDR3 has 12 amino acids. Between the trimmed V and J ends, which lost 7 bases and 4 bases, there was a span of 11 bases. The CDR3 is CSAGDPYNEQFF. The CDR3 coding sequence is TGCAGCGCCGGGGACCCATACAATGAGCAGTTCTTC.

This clonotype is a singleton in its sample. V and J are TRBV27 and TRBJ1-5; no clear D. CDR3 length: 13 residues. Looked up from germline, CDR1 is MNHEY and CDR2 is SMNVEV (reference sequence). With 2 bases removed from V and 9 bases from J, the gap between germline ends came to 11 bases. This CDR3 reads CASSLAPGGPQHF. The DNA for the CDR3 is TGTGCCAGCAGTTTAGCACCCGGAGGGCCCCAGCATTTT.

The genes are TRBV6-2 or TRBV6-3 and TRBJ1-2; the match to TRBD1 covers 7 bases. The CDR3 spans 14 residues. CDR1 is MNHEY and CDR2 is SVGEGT in the germline V gene. J was trimmed by 2 bases and V by 6 bases; bases with no gene match: 6. As DNA, the CDR3 is TGTGCCAGCAGCTCCCACAGGGGAAACTATGGCTACACCTTC. Translated: CASSSHRGNYGYTF.

The J gene is TRBJ2-1, the V gene TRBV29-1; 10 nucleotides agree with TRBD2. The CDR3 spans 13 residues. The V and J ends lost 7 bases and 7 bases, in that order; junction bases with no gene match: 7. Germline-derived CDR1 and CDR2 are SQVTM and ANQGSEA. As DNA, the CDR3 is TGCAGCGCTGGGACTAGCGTGAGAAATGAGCAGTTCTTC. Protein: CSAGTSVRNEQFF.

CDR3 in amino acids: CASSSPVGETQYF. DNA of the CDR3: TGTGCCAGCAGCTCTCCGGTGGGAGAGACCCAGTACTTC. V and J are TRBV7-2 and TRBJ2-5; no clear D. CDR1 is SGHTA and CDR2 is FQGNSA in the germline V gene. This CDR3 is built from 13 residues. V lost 4 bases, J lost 4 bases, and 10 bases lay in between.

This chain joins TRBV5-1 and TRBJ2-1; perhaps TRBD2 as D (5 bases). V dropped 1 base and J dropped 5 bases, with 13 bases sitting between them. Germline-derived CDR1 and CDR2 are SGHRS and YFSETQ. The CDR3 runs 15 residues. For the CDR3, the DNA is TGCGCCAGCAGCTTGAAACTAGTCGGGCACAATGAGCAGTTCTTC. Protein: CASSLKLVGHNEQFF.

The chain employs TRBV12-3 or TRBV12-4 and TRBJ2-6; weak D call: TRBD2 (6 bases). The CDR3 length is 14 residues. Trimming stripped 5 bases from V and 3 bases from J, with 8 bases between. Here the CDR3 reads CASSTSFGANVLTF. The CDR3 bases are TGTGCCAGCAGTACTAGCTTTGGGGCCAACGTCCTGACTTTC.

The CDR3 region is CASSLSGSGYGYTF. CDR3 sequence (DNA): TGTGCCAGCAGTTTATCTGGCAGTGGCTATGGCTACACCTTC. The rearrangement joins TRBV27 to TRBJ1-2; the D is unclear. The germline gives CDR1 MNHEY, CDR2 SMNVEV (reference sequence). V gave up 0 bases and J gave up 4 bases, with 9 bases separating them. There are 14 residues in the CDR3.